This T cell receptor beta chain comes out of a study of identical twins. Study-wide points: Conclusions leaned on cross-sectional statistical analysis and did not track the same donors over time.

From germline, CDR1 is SNHLY and CDR2 FYNNEI. This CDR3 contains 15 residues. With 1 base removed from V and 8 bases from J, the gap between germline ends came to 14 bases. About this clonotype itself: The antigen is undetermined.

Unique molecular identifiers were in the cDNA, with template-switch universal primer binding. MiXCR, run by TCRdb on the 5' RACE reads, gives a single entry per CDR3 protein. Altogether 230,000 or so distinct CDR3 sequences are present, about 8.3% being singletons, with the ten largest covering roughly 3%. This sample was shared with a second study, whose subject was yellow fever vaccine responses in identical twins.

Specimen: CD8+ T cells sorted from blood. The sequence was obtained from a woman in her late teens or twenties in good health. This chain uses TRBV2 with TRBJ1-4; D not resolved. The CDR3 nucleotides read TGTGCCAGCAGTGAAGTAGTGGGTTCGGAAGAAAAACTGTTTTTT. As protein: CASSEVVGSEEKLFF.